These 28 T cell receptor beta chains came from one sample sequenced in a study of shared T cell receptors in the human thymus. Clones were sequenced by immunoSEQ multiplex PCR, and TCRdb holds only the in-frame ones, with some missing. Of 720,000 or so clones listed, approximately 85% are singletons. The data also belong to a second study, concerning human thymus T cells.

The sequencing sample was made of thymocytes. The origin of the receptors is a girl under three years old with a congenital heart defect.

The genes are TRBV7-8 and TRBJ1-1; a weak D match, TRBD1 (5 bases). V lost 6 bases and J 0 bases, leaving 20 bases between the germline ends. Germline V gene sequence: CDR1 SGHVS, CDR2 FQNEAQ. This CDR3 spans 17 amino acids. CDR3 sequence reads: CASSHIRTMPMNTEAFF. In DNA form, the CDR3 reads TGTGCCAGCAGTCATATCCGGACAATGCCCATGAACACTGAAGCTTTCTTT.

The genes are TRBV19 and TRBJ2-3; TRBD2 aligns across 8 bases. Per the germline V gene, CDR1 is LNHDA and CDR2 is SQIVND (reference sequence). With V trimmed by 3 bases and J by 8 bases, 10 bases remained unmatched. This CDR3 is 15 amino acids long. The DNA of the CDR3 is TGTGCCAGTAGTATGCGCCATGCGGGGGGAGGTACGCAGTATTTT. It codes for CASSMRHAGGGTQYF. The full variable domain, its missing parts supplied by reference TRBV19 and TRBJ2-3, is DGGITQSPKYLFRKEGQNVTLSCEQNLNHDAMYWYRQDPGQGLRLIYYSQIVNDFQKGDIAEGYSVSREKKESFPLTVTSAQKNPTAFYLCASSMRHAGGGTQYFGPGTRLTVL.

CDR3 residues: CASSQGCGNTGELFF. CDR3 sequence (DNA): TGCGCCAGCAGCCAAGGGTGCGGGAACACCGGGGAGCTGTTTTTT. The chain joins TRBV4-1 to TRBJ2-2, with D unresolved. Trimming cost V 1 base and J 1 base, with 7 bases left between them. Per the germline V gene, CDR1 is MGHRA and CDR2 is YSYEKL. The CDR3 loop spans 15 amino acids.

The chain joins TRBV6-1 to TRBJ2-3, with 8 positions matching TRBD1. The J segment lost 1 base and the V segment lost 0 bases, leaving 3 bases of the junction unmatched. CDR3 length: 16 amino acids. Germline V gives CDR1 MNHNS, CDR2 SASEGT. DNA for the CDR3: TGTGCCAGCAGTGAAGCGATGGGACAGGGCACAGATACGCAGTATTTT. Protein sequence: CASSEAMGQGTDTQYF.

The rearrangement joins TRBV15 to TRBJ1-6; D perhaps matches TRBD1 (6 bases). The CDR3 has 17 residues. Trimming took off 0 bases at V and 6 bases at J, with 15 bases between the two ends. Per the germline V gene, CDR1 is LNHNV and CDR2 is YYDKDF (reference sequence). The DNA of the CDR3 is TGTGCCACCAGCAGAGACATGCGGGGGGGGCGTAATTCACCCCTCCACTTT. Its translation: CATSRDMRGGRNSPLHF.

This chain links TRBV19 with TRBJ1-5, with D hard to call. CDR1 and CDR2 from the germline V gene are LNHDA and SQIVND (reference sequence). CDR3 length: 15 amino acids. The ends were cut back, 6 bases at V and 7 bases at J, with 19 bases in the middle. The CDR3 bases are TGTGCCAGTAGCATGACCGGTCCGGTGGGCCAGCCCCAGCATTTT. It encodes CASSMTGPVGQPQHF.

The chain links TRBV11-2 to TRBJ2-5; D is perhaps TRBD2 (5 bases). V was shortened by 10 bases and J by 5 bases, with 11 bases between the two germline ends. CDR3 length: 11 residues. CDR1 SGHAT and CDR2 FQNNGV come from the germline V gene. The CDR3 spells CATTTGETQYF. CDR3 in DNA: TGTGCCACGACTACGGGGGAGACCCAGTACTTC.

The chain recombines TRBV5-6 with TRBJ1-4; 8 bases map to TRBD1. The germline gives CDR1 SGHDT, CDR2 YYEEEE. This CDR3 has 15 residues. Trimming cost V 4 bases and J 4 bases; bases outside gene matches: 6. The CDR3 nucleotides read TGTGCCAGCAGCCATTGGACAGGGATTAATGAAAAACTGTTTTTT. This codes for CASSHWTGINEKLFF.

The genes are TRBV7-2 and TRBJ2-3; the match to TRBD2 covers 16 bases. This CDR3 spans 16 amino acids. The junction had 4 bases not matched to a gene; V was cut back by 5 bases and J by 5 bases. Germline loops: CDR1 SGHTA, CDR2 FQGNSA. CDR3 sequence reads: CASSEGLAGGGDTQYF. The CDR3 DNA sequence: TGTGCCAGCAGCGAGGGACTAGCGGGGGGGGGAGATACGCAGTATTTT.

The chain employs TRBV29-1 and TRBJ1-2; a possible D gene is TRBD1 (6 bases). The CDR3 contains 15 residues. V lost 3 bases and J lost 1, with 15 bases in between. The germline CDR1 and CDR2 sequences are SQVTM and ANQGSEA. The CDR3 nucleotides are TGCAGCGTTGATGTGGGGGGGCCGGGTAACTATGGCTACACCTTC. Encoded protein: CSVDVGGPGNYGYTF.

This chain joins TRBV5-1 and TRBJ2-3; possibly TRBD2 for D (5 bases). The CDR3 has 16 residues. V lost 4 bases and J 2 bases, leaving 17 bases between the germline ends. Germline-derived CDR1 and CDR2 are SGHRS and YFSETQ. The CDR3 nucleotides are TGCGCCAGCAGCCCACTCTCAGGACTGAACACAGATACGCAGTATTTT. It is translated as CASSPLSGLNTDTQYF.

The chain joins TRBV19 to TRBJ2-7; D ambiguous. This CDR3 comprises 15 residues. The V end lost 3 bases, the J end lost 6 bases, and 18 bases lay between the germline ends. Looked up from germline, CDR1 is LNHDA and CDR2 is SQIVND (reference sequence). Here the CDR3 DNA reads TGTGCCAGTAGTATGGTTCTCTTCGAAACTTTCGAGCAGTACTTC. This encodes CASSMVLFETFEQYF.

The rearrangement links TRBV27 to TRBJ2-2; a weak D match, TRBD1 (5 bases). The V gene lost 3 bases and the J gene lost 1 base, with 12 bases spanning the gap. This CDR3 is built from 16 residues. In germline, CDR1 is MNHEY, CDR2 SMNVEV (reference sequence). In nucleotides, the CDR3 is TGTGCCAGCAGTTTGCGTGGACAAGGGAACACCGGGGAGCTGTTTTTT. This translates into CASSLRGQGNTGELFF.

The V call is TRBV19, the J call TRBJ2-7; 9 bases align to TRBD1. Per the germline V gene, CDR1 is LNHDA and CDR2 is SQIVND (reference sequence). The trim removed 9 bases at V and 2 bases at J, leaving 20 bases unmatched. The CDR3 runs 18 residues. The CDR3 DNA reads TGTGCCAGCGCAAAGGGACAGGGTGGGCTTAAGTGGCCCTACGAGCAGTACTTC. It translates to CASAKGQGGLKWPYEQYF. The variable domain in full, completed from reference TRBV19 and TRBJ2-7, reads DGGITQSPKYLFRKEGQNVTLSCEQNLNHDAMYWYRQDPGQGLRLIYYSQIVNDFQKGDIAEGYSVSREKKESFPLTVTSAQKNPTAFYLCASAKGQGGLKWPYEQYFGPGTRLTVT.

The chain links TRBV18 to TRBJ1-1, with D perhaps matching TRBD1 (5 bases). Germline-derived CDR1 and CDR2 are KGHSH and LQKENI. This CDR3 spans 19 amino acids. V lost 3 bases, J lost 2 bases, and 25 bases lay in between. CDR3 sequence reads: CASSPGYKRDVSLNTEAFF. CDR3 sequence (DNA): TGTGCCAGCTCACCGGGGTATAAGCGGGACGTTTCCTTAAACACTGAAGCTTTCTTT.

This clone showed up just a few times. This sequence joins TRBV12-5 and TRBJ1-1; possibly TRBD1 for D (5 bases). CDR1 is LGHNT and CDR2 is FRNRAP in the germline V gene. V gave up 6 bases and J gave up 4 bases, with 15 bases separating them. The CDR3 has 14 amino acids. The CDR3 reads CASGQNRSGTEAFF. For the CDR3, the DNA is TGTGCTAGTGGCCAGAACAGGAGTGGCACTGAAGCTTTCTTT.

This rearrangement joins TRBV7-6 to TRBJ2-1; 9 bases line up with TRBD2. Germline loops: CDR1 SGHVS, CDR2 FNYEAQ. The CDR3 is 17 amino acids. The V segment lost 0 bases and the J segment 4 bases; nucleotides outside the gene matches: 7. The CDR3 protein is CASSLALASGDYNEQFF. The CDR3 DNA sequence: TGTGCCAGCAGCTTAGCGTTGGCTAGCGGGGATTACAATGAGCAGTTCTTC.

This clone was counted between two and nine times. The rearrangement joins TRBV27 to TRBJ1-1, with D perhaps matching TRBD1 (5 bases). This CDR3 is 17 amino acids long. The germline CDR1 and CDR2 sequences are MNHEY and SMNVEV (reference sequence). Trimming shortened V by 3 bases and J by 1 base, and 18 bases separated the two germline ends. The CDR3 sequence is CASSLSGSRVGNTEAFF. In nucleotides, the CDR3 is TGTGCCAGCAGTTTGAGTGGCTCCAGGGTGGGGAACACTGAAGCTTTCTTT.

The chain combines TRBV30 with TRBJ2-7, with TRBD1 matching over 8 bases. The germline V gene has CDR1 GTSNPN and CDR2 SVGIG (reference sequence). With V trimmed by 3 bases and J by 2 bases, 15 bases remained unmatched. This CDR3 has 17 amino acids. CDR3 nucleotides: TGTGCCTGGAGCGTCCCCTGCCCCGGGACAGGACCCTACGAGCAGTACTTC. Translating it yields CAWSVPCPGTGPYEQYF.

The sample holds a few counts of this clone. V and J are TRBV28 and TRBJ2-1; 10 bases are shared with TRBD2. Germline loops: CDR1 MDHEN, CDR2 SYDVKM. This CDR3 is 17 amino acids long. V lost 4 bases, J lost 1 base, and 7 bases stayed unmatched. CDR3 protein: CASSSGLAGDSYNEQFF. In nucleotides, the CDR3 is TGTGCCAGCAGTTCTGGGCTAGCGGGGGATTCCTACAATGAGCAGTTCTTC.

V usage is TRBV18 and J usage is TRBJ1-2; TRBD1 is a possible D gene (5 bases). The V and J ends lost 1 base and 7 bases respectively, with 7 bases between them. CDR3 length: 12 residues. The V gene's germline CDR1 is KGHSH and CDR2 LQKENI. CDR3 loop: CASSPQGCGYTF. The CDR3, as DNA: TGTGCCAGCTCACCACAGGGGTGTGGCTACACCTTC.

The chain has TRBV30 and TRBJ1-1; 9 nucleotides line up with TRBD1. CDR3 length equals 16 residues. In germline, CDR1 is GTSNPN, CDR2 SVGIG (reference sequence). J lost 0 bases, V lost 1 base, and 6 bases had no gene match. The chain's CDR3 is CAWSDRGLPMNTEAFF. CDR3 sequence (DNA): TGTGCCTGGAGTGACAGGGGGCTTCCCATGAACACTGAAGCTTTCTTT.

The gene calls are TRBV6-6 and TRBJ1-1; TRBD1 matches at 9 bases. V trimming: 1 base; J trimming: 1 base; junction bases outside the gene matches: 4. The germline V gene encodes CDR1 MNHNY and CDR2 SVGAGI (reference sequence). The CDR3 runs to 16 residues. DNA for the CDR3: TGTGCCAGCAGTTACTTGGACAGGGGTAGGAACACTGAAGCTTTCTTT. Translation: CASSYLDRGRNTEAFF.

The V and J genes are TRBV9 and TRBJ1-1, with 10 bases lining up with TRBD1. In germline, CDR1 is SGDLS, CDR2 YYNGEE. After removal of 0 bases from V and 10 bases from J, the junction contained 0 bases not matched to a gene. This CDR3 spans 12 amino acids. The CDR3: CASSVGQGAAFF. CDR3 in DNA: TGTGCCAGCAGCGTAGGACAGGGGGCAGCTTTCTTT.

The J gene is TRBJ2-3, the V gene TRBV7-3; D not certain. The V and J ends lost 0 bases and 5 bases respectively, with 15 bases between them. Germline V lookup: CDR1 SGHTA, CDR2 FQGTGA. The CDR3 is made up of 16 amino acids. CDR3 nucleotide sequence: TGTGCCAGCAGCTTAACACGCATCGGCGGTCGAGATACGCAGTATTTT. Protein: CASSLTRIGGRDTQYF.

V gene TRBV28 combines with J gene TRBJ1-6, with 9 positions matching TRBD1. The germline gives CDR1 MDHEN, CDR2 SYDVKM. The V gene end was trimmed by 5 bases and the J gene end by 9 bases; junction bases not matched to a gene: 11. CDR3 length: 16 amino acids. The CDR3 sequence: CASSLLRDRDPSPLHF. Here the CDR3 DNA reads TGTGCCAGCAGTCTACTCCGGGACAGGGATCCTTCACCCCTCCACTTT.

The chain links TRBV5-1 to TRBJ2-3, with a tentative D call TRBD2 (6 bases). CDR1 and CDR2 (germline): SGHRS, YFSETQ. There are 19 residues in the CDR3. Deletions cut 0 bases from V and 0 bases from J, with 20 bases between. CDR3 sequence: CASSLGGGGPTHSTDTQYF. The CDR3 DNA follows: TGCGCCAGCAGCTTGGGAGGTGGAGGGCCAACGCATAGCACAGATACGCAGTATTTT.

About this clone itself: Its ends do not fully match the called genes, so a read error is possible. The same CDR3 is also encoded by other DNA sequences in this sample. The chain recombines TRBV4-1 with TRBJ2-5, with 8 bases aligning to TRBD2. CDR1 and CDR2 (germline): MGHRA, YSYEKL. The CDR3 covers 17 residues. CDR3 protein: CASSHEPGTSRGETQYF. CDR3 sequence (DNA): TGCGCCAGTAGCCACGAACCTGGGACTAGTCGGGGGGAGACCCAGTACTTC.